Detailed here is one T cell receptor (beta chain). No antigen is known for it. No much larger clonotype is one base removed from it; base qualities were not supplied. The immunoSEQ Assay, a bias-controlled multiplex PCR, was used to amplify TCRbeta CDR3 regions from genomic DNA. On the authors' methods: Within the assay, amplification of reference gene primers was used to estimate how many nucleated cells each sample contained. To quantify the absolute abundance of each unique TCRbeta CDR3 rearrangement, sequence reads were collapsed and filtered. For each sample, productive Simpson clonality was calculated as the square root of Simpson's diversity index over productive rearrangements. The table comes from immuneACCESS by way of TCRdb, which keeps in-frame sequences with V and J called. Part of the clones is missing from these tables; in studies checked, under half for an unresolved V gene and the rest for unknown reasons. That table is the source of V, J and clone size, and D and trimming were worked out from the DNA. The sample table holds tens of thousands of clones, of which 70% to 90% were seen once. The leading ten clones occupy 2.9% of the sample.

Whole blood was collected in K2EDTA tubes by collaborating institutions according to the institutions' own protocols. For TCRbeta analysis, collaborators shipped samples in one of three forms: frozen whole blood, isolated PBMCs, or DNA extracted from either of those sample types. Relative to germline, V is 4 bases shorter and J is 6 bases shorter, with 9 bases between their ends. Reading the germline V gene (reference sequence) gives CDR1 MNHNY and CDR2 SVGAGI. From its cysteine to its phenylalanine, the CDR3 spans 12 amino acids. CDR3 DNA only is kept here, 36 bases in frame from base 1. This entry comes from a study of blood T cell repertoires in COVID-19 (dated by TCRdb to the early 2020s). For context, the study as a whole: The collaborator samples originated in the United States, Italy and Spain and spanned the acute and convalescent phases of COVID-19. The prospective study material was composed of cDNA or gDNA derived from T cells, B-cell-depleted T cells, or PBMCs. Subjects who had been exposed to COVID-19, were actively infected with it, or had recovered from it provided the deeply sampled blood TCRbeta repertoires that made up the dataset. The repertoires were made available in a free public database intended to serve as a resource for research on the immune response to SARS-CoV-2. The samples were drawn from the first 160 participants of the ongoing ImmuneRACE study and from over 950 subjects provided by 6 global collaborators. Nearly every sample came with metadata listing a de-identified subject ID, COVID-19 status, age in years and sex. Where available, HLA class I and class II types were taken from metadata supplied by the sample provider and were not determined by assay-based typing. Beyond this particular receptor, the publication reports: How much clinical and demographic metadata was included differed by source and by participant, and the metadata was provided uncurated.

Material: peripheral blood. The V and J genes are TRBV6-6 and TRBJ1-2; too little of a D gene remains to name it. The TCR sequence derives from a woman aged 80 or over with acute or convalescent COVID-19. This receptor has the CDR3 CASSFGGDGYTF. The DNA is TGTGCCAGCAGTTTCGGAGGAGATGGCTACACCTTC.